This T cell receptor beta chain was captured by sequencing in a study of blood T cell repertoires in COVID-19. Study details: Sites in the United States, Italy and Spain provided acute and convalescent COVID-19 samples. Sources were T cells, B-cell-depleted T cells, or PBMCs; the material itself was cDNA or gDNA.

As originally analysed: Researchers report that nucleated cell counts were estimated from reference gene primer amplification. Assay: immunoSEQ multiplex PCR; the TCRdb copy retains only in-frame clones and omits some. For V, J and clone size, that table is used; D and trimming come from the DNA. The data show roughly 200,000 clones, roughly 89% seen once. Per the germline V gene, CDR1 is SGHNT and CDR2 is YENEEA. V dropped 5 bases and J dropped 4; count of bases not matched to a gene: 14. The CDR3 loop spans 19 amino acids. The chain combines TRBV11-3 with TRBJ2-1; 13 positions match TRBD2. The sample consisted of peripheral blood. This clonotype was sampled from a man in his sixties who had recovered from COVID-19. The CDR3 is CASSHTIRLAGGPYNEQFF. CDR3 in DNA: TGTGCCAGCAGCCATACCATTAGACTAGCGGGAGGACCTTACAATGAGCAGTTCTTC.